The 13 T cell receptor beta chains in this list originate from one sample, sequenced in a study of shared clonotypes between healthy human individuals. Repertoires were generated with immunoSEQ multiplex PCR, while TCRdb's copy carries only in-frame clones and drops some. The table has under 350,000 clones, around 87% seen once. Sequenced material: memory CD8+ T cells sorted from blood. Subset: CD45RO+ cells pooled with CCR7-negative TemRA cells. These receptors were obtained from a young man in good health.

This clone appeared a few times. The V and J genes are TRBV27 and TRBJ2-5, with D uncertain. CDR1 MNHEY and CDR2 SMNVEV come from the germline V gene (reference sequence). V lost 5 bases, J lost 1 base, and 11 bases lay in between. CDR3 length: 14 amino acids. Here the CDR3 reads CASSPQSAQETQYF. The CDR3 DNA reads TGTGCCAGCAGTCCCCAGAGCGCCCAAGAGACCCAGTACTTC.

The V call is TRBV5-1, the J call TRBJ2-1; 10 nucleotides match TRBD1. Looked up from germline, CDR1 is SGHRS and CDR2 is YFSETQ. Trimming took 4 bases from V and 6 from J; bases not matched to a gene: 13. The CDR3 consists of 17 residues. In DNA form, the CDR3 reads TGCGCCAGCAGCCCAGAGGTCGGGACAGGGGTGATCAATGAGCAGTTCTTC. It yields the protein CASSPEVGTGVINEQFF.

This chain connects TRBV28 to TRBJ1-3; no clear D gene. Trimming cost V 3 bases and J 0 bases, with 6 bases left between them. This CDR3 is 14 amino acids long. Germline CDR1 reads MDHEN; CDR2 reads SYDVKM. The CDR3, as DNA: TGTGCCAGCAGTTTTGAGGGCTCTGGAAACACCATATATTTT. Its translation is CASSFEGSGNTIYF. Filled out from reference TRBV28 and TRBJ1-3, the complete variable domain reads DVKVTQSSRYLVKRTGEKVFLECVQDMDHENMFWYRQDPGLGLRLIYFSYDVKMKEKGDIPEGYSVSREKKERFSLILESASTNQTSMYLCASSFEGSGNTIYFGEGSWLTVV.

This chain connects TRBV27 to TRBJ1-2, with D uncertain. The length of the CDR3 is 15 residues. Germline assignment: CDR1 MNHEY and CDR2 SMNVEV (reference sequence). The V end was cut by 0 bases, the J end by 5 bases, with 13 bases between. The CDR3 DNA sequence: TGTGCCAGCAGTTTATCGACGGTCTCTGGATATGGCTACACCTTC. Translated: CASSLSTVSGYGYTF.

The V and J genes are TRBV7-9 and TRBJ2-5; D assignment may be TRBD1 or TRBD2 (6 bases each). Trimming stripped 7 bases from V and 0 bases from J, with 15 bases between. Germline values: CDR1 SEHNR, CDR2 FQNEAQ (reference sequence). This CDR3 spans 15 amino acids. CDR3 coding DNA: TGTGCCAGCACCCCGGGGGCGGATAACCAAGAGACCCAGTACTTC. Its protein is CASTPGADNQETQYF.

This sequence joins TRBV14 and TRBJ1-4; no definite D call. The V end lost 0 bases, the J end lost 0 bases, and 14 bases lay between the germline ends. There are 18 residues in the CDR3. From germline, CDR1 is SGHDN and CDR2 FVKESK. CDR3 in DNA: TGTGCCAGCAGCCAAGATTCGGCGACATTCCCAACTAATGAAAAACTGTTTTTT. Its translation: CASSQDSATFPTNEKLFF.

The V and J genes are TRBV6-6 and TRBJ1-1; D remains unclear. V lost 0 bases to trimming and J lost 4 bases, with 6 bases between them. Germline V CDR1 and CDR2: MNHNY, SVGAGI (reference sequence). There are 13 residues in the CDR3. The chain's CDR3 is CASSYSFRTEAFF. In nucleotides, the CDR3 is TGTGCCAGCAGTTACTCATTCCGCACTGAAGCTTTCTTT.

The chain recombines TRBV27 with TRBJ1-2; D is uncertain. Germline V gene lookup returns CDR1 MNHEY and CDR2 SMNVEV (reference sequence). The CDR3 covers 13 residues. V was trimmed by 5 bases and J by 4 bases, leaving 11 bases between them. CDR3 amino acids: CASSPGFGYGYTF. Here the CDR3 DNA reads TGTGCCAGCAGTCCGGGATTTGGCTATGGCTACACCTTC.

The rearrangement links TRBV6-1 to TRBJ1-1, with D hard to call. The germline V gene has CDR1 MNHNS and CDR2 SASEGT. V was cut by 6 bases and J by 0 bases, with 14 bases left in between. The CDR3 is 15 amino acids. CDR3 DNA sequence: TGTGCCAGCAGGGGGTACAGTCTTATGAACACTGAAGCTTTCTTT. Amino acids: CASRGYSLMNTEAFF.

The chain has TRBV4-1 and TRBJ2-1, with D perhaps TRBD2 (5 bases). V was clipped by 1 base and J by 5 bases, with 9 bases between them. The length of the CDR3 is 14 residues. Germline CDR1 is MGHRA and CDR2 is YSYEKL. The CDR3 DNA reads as TGCGCCAGCAGCCAAGTCGGGCGGGACAATGAGCAGTTCTTC. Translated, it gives CASSQVGRDNEQFF.

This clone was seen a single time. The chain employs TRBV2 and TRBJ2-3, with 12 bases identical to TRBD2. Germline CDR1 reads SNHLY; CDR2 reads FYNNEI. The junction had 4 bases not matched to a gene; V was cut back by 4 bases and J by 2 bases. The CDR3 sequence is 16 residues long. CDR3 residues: CASSGTSGGYTDTQYF. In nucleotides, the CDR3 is TGTGCCAGCAGTGGTACTAGCGGGGGGTACACAGATACGCAGTATTTT.

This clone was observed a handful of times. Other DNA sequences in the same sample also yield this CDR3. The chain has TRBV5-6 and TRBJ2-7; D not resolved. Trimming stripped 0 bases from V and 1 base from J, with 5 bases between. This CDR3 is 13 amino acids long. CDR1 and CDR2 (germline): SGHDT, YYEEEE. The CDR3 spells CASSLEMSYEQYF. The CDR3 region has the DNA TGTGCCAGCAGCTTGGAAATGTCCTACGAGCAGTACTTC.

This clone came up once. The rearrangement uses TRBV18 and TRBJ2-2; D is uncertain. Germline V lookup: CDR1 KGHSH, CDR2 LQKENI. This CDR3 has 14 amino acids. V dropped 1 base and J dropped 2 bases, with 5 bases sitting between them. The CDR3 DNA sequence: TGTGCCAGCTCACCACGACTTAACACCGGGGAGCTGTTTTTT. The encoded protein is CASSPRLNTGELFF.